The clone carrying this T cell receptor beta chain was detected ten times or more. Its antigen is unknown. TCRdb itself ran the RT-PCR reads through MiXCR, one entry per CDR3 protein. The repertoire has roughly 650,000 distinct CDR3 sequences, approximately 14% of them found once; the top ten carry 7.5% to 9%. This sample was taken from a study of response to subunit inactivated influenza vaccine. Study-level points and caveats: Every seasonal influenza vaccination brings in few new T cells, the authors suggested.

V lost 6 bases and J lost 5; bases outside the gene matches: 6. CDR3 length: 14 residues. The sample in question was PBMCs from blood, obtained roughly 15 days before vaccination. This clonotype was obtained from a man aged 50-60 years who received an inactivated influenza vaccine. The chain uses TRBV12-3 or TRBV12-4 and TRBJ2-2; 7 positions match TRBD1. CDR3 bases: TGTGCCAGCAGCAACAGGGGTAGAACCGGGGAGCTGTTTTTT. It is translated as CASSNRGRTGELFF.